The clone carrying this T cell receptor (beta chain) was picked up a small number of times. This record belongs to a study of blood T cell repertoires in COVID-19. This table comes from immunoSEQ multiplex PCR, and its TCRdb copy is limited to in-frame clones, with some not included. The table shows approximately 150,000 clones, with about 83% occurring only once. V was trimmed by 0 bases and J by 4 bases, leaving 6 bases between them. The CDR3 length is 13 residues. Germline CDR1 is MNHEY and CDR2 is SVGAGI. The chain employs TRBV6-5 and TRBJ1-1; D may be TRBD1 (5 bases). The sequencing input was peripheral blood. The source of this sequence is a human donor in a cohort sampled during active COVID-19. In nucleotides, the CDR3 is TGTGCCAGCAGTTACTCAGGGGTCACTGAAGCTTTCTTT. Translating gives CASSYSGVTEAFF.